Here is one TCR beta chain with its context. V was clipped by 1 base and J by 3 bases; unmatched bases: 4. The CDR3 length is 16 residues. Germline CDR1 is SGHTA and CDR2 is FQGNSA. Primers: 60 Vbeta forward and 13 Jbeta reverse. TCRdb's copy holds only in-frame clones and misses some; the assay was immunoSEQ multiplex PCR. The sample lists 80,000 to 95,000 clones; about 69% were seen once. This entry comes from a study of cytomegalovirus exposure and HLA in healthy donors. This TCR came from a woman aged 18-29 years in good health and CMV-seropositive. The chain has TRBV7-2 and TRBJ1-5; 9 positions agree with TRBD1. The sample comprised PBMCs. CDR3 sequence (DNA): TGTGCCAGCAGCTTAGGGGGACAGGGATTCAATCAGCCCCAGCATTTT. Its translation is CASSLGGQGFNQPQHF. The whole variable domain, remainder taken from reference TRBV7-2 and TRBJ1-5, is GAGVSQSPSNKVTEKGKDVELRCDPISGHTALYWYRQSLGQGLEFLIYFQGNSAPDKSGLPSDRFSAERTGGSVSTLTIQRTQQEDSAVYLCASSLGGQGFNQPQHFGDGTRLSIL.